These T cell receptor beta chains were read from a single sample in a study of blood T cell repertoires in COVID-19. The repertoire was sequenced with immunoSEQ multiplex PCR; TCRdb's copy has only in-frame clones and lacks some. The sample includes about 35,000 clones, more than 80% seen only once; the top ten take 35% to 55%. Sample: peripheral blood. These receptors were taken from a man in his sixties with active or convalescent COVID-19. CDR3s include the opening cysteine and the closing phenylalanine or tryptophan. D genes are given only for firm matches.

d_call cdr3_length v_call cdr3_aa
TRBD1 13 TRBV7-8 CASSFDRGGEQFF
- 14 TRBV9 CASSVGQGSDGYTF
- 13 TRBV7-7 CASSLAGGETQYF
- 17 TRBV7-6 CASSHLSPGVLGGELFF
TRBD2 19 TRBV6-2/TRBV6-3 CASSQLAGGLPANTGELFF
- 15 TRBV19 CASSDSLGRNTEAFF
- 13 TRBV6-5 CASRYSVNNEQFF
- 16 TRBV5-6 CASSSYRTSVNTEAFF
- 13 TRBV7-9 CASSPRGKETQYF
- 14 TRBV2 CASRDGGPNQPQHF
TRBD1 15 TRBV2 CASSEADRGRRPQHF
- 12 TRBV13 CASSPGSAEQFF
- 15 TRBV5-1 CASSLAFSNQETQYF
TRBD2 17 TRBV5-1 CASKTGTSGRAMDEQFF
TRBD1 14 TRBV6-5 CASRLTGHTGELFF
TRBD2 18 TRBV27 CASSLPNLAGGPTDTQYF
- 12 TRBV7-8 CASSLTVHTQYF
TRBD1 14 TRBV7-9 CASYGQAKTGELFF
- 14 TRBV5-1 CASSRLANTGELFF
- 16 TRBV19 CASRSGVRLLNSPLHF
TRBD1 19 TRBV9 CASSVAPGGYGGNQDEQFF
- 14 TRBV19 CASSILAGRQPQHF
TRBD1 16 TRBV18 CASSSPGQGLSTEAFF
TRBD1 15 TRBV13 CASSPRQGINYGYTF
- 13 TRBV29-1 CSVEEQGSNGYTF
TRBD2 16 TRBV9 CASSVAPSGESGELFF
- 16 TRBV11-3 CASSLEARGGTDTQYF
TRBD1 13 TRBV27 CASSFGTGYGYTF
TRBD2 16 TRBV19 CASSAIRTSGRETQYF
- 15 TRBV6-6 CASSRQTARGETQYF
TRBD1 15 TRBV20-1 CSASPTGGFQETQYF
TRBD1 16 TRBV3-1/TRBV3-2 CASSHRDRRLQETQYF
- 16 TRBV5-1 CASSSSTGSGGNTIYF
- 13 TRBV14 CASSQVRPGEAFF
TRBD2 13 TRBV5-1 CASSVAGANEQFF
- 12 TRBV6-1 CASSDARETQYF
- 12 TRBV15 CATGARTDTQYF
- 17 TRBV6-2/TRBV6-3 CASSLRRGASSYNEQFF
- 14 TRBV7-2 CASSLAPGSTEAFF
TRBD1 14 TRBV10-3 CAIARGPPGNTIYF
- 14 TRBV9 CASSVFTGPYGYTF
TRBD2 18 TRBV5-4 CASSLGRASGGASETQYF
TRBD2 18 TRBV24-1 CATSDLHPGTSRINEQFF
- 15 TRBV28 CASSSIDRDGETQYF
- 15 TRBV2 CASSDQGSYTDTQYF
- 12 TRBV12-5 CASFAFGGEQFF
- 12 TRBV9 CASSGVAGELFF
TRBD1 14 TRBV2 CATGQGESNQPQHF
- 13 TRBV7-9 CASTPGSTDTQYF